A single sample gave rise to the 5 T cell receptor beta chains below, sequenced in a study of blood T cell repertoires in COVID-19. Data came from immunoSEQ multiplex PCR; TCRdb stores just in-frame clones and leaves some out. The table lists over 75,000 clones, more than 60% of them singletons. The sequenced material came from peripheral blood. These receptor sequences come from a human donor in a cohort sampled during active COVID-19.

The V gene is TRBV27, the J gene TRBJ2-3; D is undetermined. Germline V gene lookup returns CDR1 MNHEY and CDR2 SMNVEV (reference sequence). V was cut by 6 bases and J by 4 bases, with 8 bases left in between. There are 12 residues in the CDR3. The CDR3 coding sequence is TGTGCCAGCAGGTCTATTGCAGATACGCAGTATTTT. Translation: CASRSIADTQYF.

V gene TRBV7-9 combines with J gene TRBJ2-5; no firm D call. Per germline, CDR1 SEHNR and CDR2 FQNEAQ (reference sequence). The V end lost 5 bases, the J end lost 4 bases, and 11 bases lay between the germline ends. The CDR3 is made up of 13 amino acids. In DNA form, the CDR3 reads TGTGCCAGCAGCGGTGATGGGCGAGAGACCCAGTACTTC. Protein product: CASSGDGRETQYF.

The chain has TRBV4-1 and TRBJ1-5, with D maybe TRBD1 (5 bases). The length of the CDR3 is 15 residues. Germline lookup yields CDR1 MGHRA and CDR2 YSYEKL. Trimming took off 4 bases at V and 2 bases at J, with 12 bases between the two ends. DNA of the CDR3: TGCGCCAGCAGCCCCCTGGGACTCCGCAATCAGCCCCAGCATTTT. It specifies CASSPLGLRNQPQHF.

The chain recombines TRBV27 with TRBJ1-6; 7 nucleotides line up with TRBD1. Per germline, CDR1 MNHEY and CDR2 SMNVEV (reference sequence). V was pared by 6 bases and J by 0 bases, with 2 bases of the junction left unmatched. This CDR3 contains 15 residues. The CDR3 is CASRTGSSYNSPLHF. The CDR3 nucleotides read TGTGCCAGCAGGACAGGGAGCTCCTATAATTCACCCCTCCACTTT.

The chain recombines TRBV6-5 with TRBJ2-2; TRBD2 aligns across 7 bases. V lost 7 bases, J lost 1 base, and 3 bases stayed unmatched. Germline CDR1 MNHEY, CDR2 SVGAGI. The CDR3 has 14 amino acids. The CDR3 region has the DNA TGTGCCAGCATGACGGGAGGGAACACCGGGGAGCTGTTTTTT. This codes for CASMTGGNTGELFF.